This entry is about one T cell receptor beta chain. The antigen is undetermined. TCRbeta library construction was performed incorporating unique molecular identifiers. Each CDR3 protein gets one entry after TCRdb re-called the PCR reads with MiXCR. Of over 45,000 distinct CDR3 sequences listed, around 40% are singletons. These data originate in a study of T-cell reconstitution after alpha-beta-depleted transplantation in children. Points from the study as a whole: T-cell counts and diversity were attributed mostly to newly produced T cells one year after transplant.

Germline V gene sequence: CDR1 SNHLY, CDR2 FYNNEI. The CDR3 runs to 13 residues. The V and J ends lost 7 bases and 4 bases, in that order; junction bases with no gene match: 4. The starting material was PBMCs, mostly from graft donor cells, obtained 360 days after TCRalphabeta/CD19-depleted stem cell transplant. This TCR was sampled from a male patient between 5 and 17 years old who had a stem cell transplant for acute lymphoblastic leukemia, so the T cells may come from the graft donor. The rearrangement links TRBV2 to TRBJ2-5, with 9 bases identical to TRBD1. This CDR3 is CASTSDRGETQYF. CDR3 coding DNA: TGTGCCAGCACCTCGGACAGGGGAGAGACCCAGTACTTC.